This T cell receptor beta chain was obtained from a study of OX40 agonist ivuxolimab in advanced cancers. In the study overall: Ivuxolimab, which patients received intravenously every 2 weeks, was dosed at 0.01 to 10 mg/kg. Participants averaged approximately 65 years of age (range 23 to 79) and were 75% to 90% male. Melanoma, hepatocellular carcinoma, head and neck or renal cell cancer occurred in dose-escalation patients. Study-wide results and limits: More expanded clones were found, on average, in CD8+ than in CD4+ T cells.

Sequencing used immunoSEQ multiplex PCR; TCRdb keeps in-frame clones, though not all of them. The sample yields about 52,000 clones, around 85% seen once. The CDR3 covers 12 residues. Germline V gene data show CDR1 as MNHNY and CDR2 as SVGAGI (reference sequence). Trimming took 2 bases from V and 5 from J, leaving 4 bases between them. Concerning this clone itself: Its antigen is unidentified.

This TCR was recovered from an adult with an advanced solid tumor such as melanoma, head and neck, liver or kidney cancer. Source: CD4+ or CD8+ T cells sorted from blood, taken in a trial of the OX40 agonist ivuxolimab. The chain recombines TRBV6-6 with TRBJ2-1; unclear D gene. CDR3 coding DNA: TGTGCCAGCAGTTACGGAGACAATGAGCAGTTCTTC. Protein product: CASSYGDNEQFF.